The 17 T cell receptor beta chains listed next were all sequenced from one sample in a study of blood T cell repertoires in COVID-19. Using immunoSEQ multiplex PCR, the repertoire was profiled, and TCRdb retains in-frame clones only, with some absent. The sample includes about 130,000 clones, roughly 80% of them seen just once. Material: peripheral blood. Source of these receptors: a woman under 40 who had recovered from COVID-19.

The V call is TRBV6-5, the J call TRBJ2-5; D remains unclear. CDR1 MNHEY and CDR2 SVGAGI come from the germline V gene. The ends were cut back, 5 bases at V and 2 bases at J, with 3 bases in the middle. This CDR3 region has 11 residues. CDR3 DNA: TGTGCCAGCAGTCGTCAAGAGACCCAGTACTTC. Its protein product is CASSRQETQYF.

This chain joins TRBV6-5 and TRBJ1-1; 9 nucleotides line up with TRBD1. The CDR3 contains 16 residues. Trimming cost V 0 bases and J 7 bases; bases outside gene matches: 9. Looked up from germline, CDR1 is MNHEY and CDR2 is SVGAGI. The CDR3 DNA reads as TGTGCCAGCAGTTACTCGAGGGCGACAGGGGGTCATGAAGCTTTCTTT. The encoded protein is CASSYSRATGGHEAFF.

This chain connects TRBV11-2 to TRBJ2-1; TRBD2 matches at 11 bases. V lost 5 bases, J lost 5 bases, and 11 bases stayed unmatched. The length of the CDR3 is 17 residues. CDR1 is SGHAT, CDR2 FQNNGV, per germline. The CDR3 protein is CASSPIPTSGVDNEQFF. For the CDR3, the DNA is TGTGCCAGCAGCCCGATCCCGACTAGCGGGGTTGACAATGAGCAGTTCTTC.

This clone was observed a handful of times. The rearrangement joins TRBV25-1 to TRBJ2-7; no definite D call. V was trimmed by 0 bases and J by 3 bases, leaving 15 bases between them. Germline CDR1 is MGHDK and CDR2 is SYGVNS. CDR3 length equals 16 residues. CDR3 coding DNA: TGTGCCAGCAGTGAATACCCCAGGTCCTCACTCTACGAGCAGTACTTC. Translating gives CASSEYPRSSLYEQYF.

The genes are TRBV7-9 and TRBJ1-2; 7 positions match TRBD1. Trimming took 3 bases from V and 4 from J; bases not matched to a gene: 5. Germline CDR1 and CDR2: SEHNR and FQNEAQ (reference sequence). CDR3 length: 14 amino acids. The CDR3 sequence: CASSFPGGAYGYTF. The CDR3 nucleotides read TGTGCCAGCAGCTTCCCAGGGGGTGCCTATGGCTACACCTTC.

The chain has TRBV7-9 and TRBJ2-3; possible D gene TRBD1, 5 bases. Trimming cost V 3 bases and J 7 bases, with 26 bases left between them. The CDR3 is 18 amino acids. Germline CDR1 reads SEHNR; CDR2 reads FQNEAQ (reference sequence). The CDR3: CASSFSPVGRTPVNTQYF. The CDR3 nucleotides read TGTGCCAGCAGCTTCAGCCCCGTGGGGCGGACGCCGGTGAATACGCAGTATTTT.

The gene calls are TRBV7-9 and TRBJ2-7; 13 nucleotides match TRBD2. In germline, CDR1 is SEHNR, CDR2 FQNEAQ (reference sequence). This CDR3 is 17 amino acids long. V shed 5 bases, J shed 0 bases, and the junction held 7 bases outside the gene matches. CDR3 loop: CASSPGLAGDFSYEQYF. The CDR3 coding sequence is TGTGCCAGCAGCCCAGGACTAGCGGGGGATTTCTCCTACGAGCAGTACTTC. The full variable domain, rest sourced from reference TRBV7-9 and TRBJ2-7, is DTGVSQNPRHKITKRGQNVTFRCDPISEHNRLYWYRQTLGQGPEFLTYFQNEAQLEKSRLLSDRFSAERPKGSFSTLEIQRTEQGDSAMYLCASSPGLAGDFSYEQYFGPGTRLTVT.

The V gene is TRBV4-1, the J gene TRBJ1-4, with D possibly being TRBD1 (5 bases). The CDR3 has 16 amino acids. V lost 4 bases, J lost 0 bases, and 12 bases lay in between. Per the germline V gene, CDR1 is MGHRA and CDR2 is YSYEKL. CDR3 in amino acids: CASSRGPDATNEKLFF. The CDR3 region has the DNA TGCGCCAGCAGCCGGGGCCCGGATGCAACTAATGAAAAACTGTTTTTT.

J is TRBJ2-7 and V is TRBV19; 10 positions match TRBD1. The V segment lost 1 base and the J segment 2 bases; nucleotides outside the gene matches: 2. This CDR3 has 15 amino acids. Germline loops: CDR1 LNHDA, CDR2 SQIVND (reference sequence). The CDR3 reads CASSIGQGAPYEQYF. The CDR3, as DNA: TGTGCCAGTAGTATAGGACAGGGGGCTCCCTACGAGCAGTACTTC. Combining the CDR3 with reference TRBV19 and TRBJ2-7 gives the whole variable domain DGGITQSPKYLFRKEGQNVTLSCEQNLNHDAMYWYRQDPGQGLRLIYYSQIVNDFQKGDIAEGYSVSREKKESFPLTVTSAQKNPTAFYLCASSIGQGAPYEQYFGPGTRLTVT.

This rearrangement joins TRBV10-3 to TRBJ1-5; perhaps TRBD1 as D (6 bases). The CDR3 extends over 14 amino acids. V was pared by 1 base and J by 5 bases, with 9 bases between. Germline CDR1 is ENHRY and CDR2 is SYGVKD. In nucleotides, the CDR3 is TGTGCCATCAGTGAGTACAGGGATGATCAGCCCCAGCATTTT. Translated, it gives CAISEYRDDQPQHF.

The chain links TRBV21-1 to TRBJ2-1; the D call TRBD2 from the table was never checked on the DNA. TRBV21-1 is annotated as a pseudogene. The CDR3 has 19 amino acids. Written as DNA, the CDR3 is TGTGCCAGCAGCAAAGGTCATATACGACGGGGACTAGCGGGAAATGAGCAGTTCTTC. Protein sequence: CASSKGHIRRGLAGNEQFF.

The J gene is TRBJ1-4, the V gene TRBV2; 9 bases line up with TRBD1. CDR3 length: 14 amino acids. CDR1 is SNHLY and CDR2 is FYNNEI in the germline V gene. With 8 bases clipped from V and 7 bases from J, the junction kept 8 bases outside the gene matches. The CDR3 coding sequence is TGTGCCAGCTCGAAGGACAGGGGCGCTGAAAAACTGTTTTTT. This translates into CASSKDRGAEKLFF.

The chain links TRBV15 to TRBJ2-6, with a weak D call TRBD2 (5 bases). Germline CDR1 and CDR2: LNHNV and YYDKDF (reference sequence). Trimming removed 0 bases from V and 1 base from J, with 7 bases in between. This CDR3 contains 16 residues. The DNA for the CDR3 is TGTGCCACCAGCAGAGAGAGGGTGTCTGGGGCCAACGTCCTGACTTTC. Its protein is CATSRERVSGANVLTF. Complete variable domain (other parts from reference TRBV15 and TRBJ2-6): DAMVIQNPRYQVTQFGKPVTLSCSQTLNHNVMYWYQQKSSQAPKLLFHYYDKDFNNEADTPDNFQSRRPNTSFCFLDIRSPGLGDTAMYLCATSRERVSGANVLTFGAGSRLTVL.

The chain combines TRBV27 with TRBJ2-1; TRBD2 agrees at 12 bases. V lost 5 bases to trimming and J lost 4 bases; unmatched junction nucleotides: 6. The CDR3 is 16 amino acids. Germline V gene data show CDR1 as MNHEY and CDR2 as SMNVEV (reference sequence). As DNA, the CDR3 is TGTGCCAGCAGTCTAGCGGGAGGGCCTGGATACAATGAGCAGTTCTTC. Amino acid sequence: CASSLAGGPGYNEQFF.

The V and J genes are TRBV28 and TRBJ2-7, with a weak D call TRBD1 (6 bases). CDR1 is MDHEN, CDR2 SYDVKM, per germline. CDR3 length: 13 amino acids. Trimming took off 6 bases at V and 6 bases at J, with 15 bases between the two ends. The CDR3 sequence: CASRTGWQGEQYF. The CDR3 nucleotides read TGTGCCAGCAGAACAGGGTGGCAGGGCGAGCAGTACTTC.

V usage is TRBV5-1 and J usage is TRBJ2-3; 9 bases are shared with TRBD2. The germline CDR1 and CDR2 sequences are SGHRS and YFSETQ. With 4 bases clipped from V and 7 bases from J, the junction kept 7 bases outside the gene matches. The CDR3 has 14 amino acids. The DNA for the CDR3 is TGCGCCAGCAGCGTTAGCGGGAGTTCATATACGCAGTATTTT. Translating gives CASSVSGSSYTQYF.

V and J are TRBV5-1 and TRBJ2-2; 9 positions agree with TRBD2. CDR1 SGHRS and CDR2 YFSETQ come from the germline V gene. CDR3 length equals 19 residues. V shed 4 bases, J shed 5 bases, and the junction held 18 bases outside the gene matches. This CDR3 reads CASSPMHQVSGGRTGELFF. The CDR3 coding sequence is TGCGCCAGCAGCCCGATGCATCAAGTTAGCGGGGGAAGGACCGGGGAGCTGTTTTTT.